This passage covers 25 T cell receptor beta chains from one sample sequenced in a study of tumor-infiltrating lymphocytes in oesophageal squamous cell carcinoma. TCRdb re-derived calls from the PCR reads in MiXCR, one entry per CDR3 protein. Found here are 15,000 to 20,000 distinct CDR3 sequences, 44% of them singletons; the top ten hold about 42%. Sequencing input: blood. These receptors were obtained from a female donor with esophageal squamous cell carcinoma.

By share, this clonotype ranks as medium-sized. The chain uses TRBV12-3 or TRBV12-4 and TRBJ1-1; D remains unclear. Deletions cut 3 bases from V and 5 bases from J, with 7 bases between. The length of the CDR3 is 12 residues. This chain's CDR3 is CASSFEGTEAFF. Here the CDR3 DNA reads TGTGCCAGCAGTTTCGAGGGAACTGAAGCTTTCTTT.

Details on this clonotype: The DNA is omitted, as the CDR3 cannot be located on it reliably, and the CDR3 follows TCRdb's listing. J is TRBJ2-1 and V is TRBV12-3 or TRBV12-4; TRBD1 was called by the table and not checked on the DNA. Including both end residues, the CDR3 is 14 amino acids long. CDR3 sequence reads: CASSFVRRREEQFF.

The chain uses TRBV12-3 or TRBV12-4 and TRBJ2-5; no reliable D call. The J call may be mistaken, given a closer DNA end match to TRBJ2-7. CDR3 size: 12 residues. Here the CDR3 reads CASRLTPGEQYF. The CDR3 nucleotides are TGTGCCAGCAGGTTGACTCCGGGCGAGCAGTACTTC.

The table lists this clonotype with many counts. The J gene is TRBJ2-3, the V gene TRBV19, with D perhaps TRBD1 (5 bases). The CDR3 is 13 amino acids. CDR1 is LNHDA, CDR2 SQIVND, per germline (reference sequence). V was pared by 3 bases and J by 4 bases, with 8 bases between. The CDR3 loop is CASSIDSSDTQYF. The CDR3 DNA reads TGTGCCAGTAGTATCGACAGCTCAGATACGCAGTATTTT.

This clonotype was recorded many times. The chain employs TRBV10-3 and TRBJ2-7, with TRBD1 identical over 11 bases. V shed 10 bases and J 5 bases; nucleotides not matched to a gene: 4. The CDR3 has 12 residues. Germline V lookup: CDR1 ENHRY, CDR2 SYGVKD. Here the CDR3 reads CATRTGGDEQYF. CDR3 bases: TGTGCCACCAGGACAGGGGGCGACGAGCAGTACTTC.

This clonotype was counted many times. The V call is TRBV10-3, the J call TRBJ2-3, with D tentatively TRBD1 (5 bases). This CDR3 spans 15 amino acids. Germline CDR1 ENHRY, CDR2 SYGVKD. Trimming took 7 bases from V and 5 from J, leaving 19 bases between them. The CDR3 spells CAITRRPQGIDTQYF. In DNA, the CDR3 is TGTGCCATCACCAGAAGGCCTCAGGGTATAGATACGCAGTATTTT.

This chain joins TRBV7-3 and TRBJ2-3; D is perhaps TRBD2 (6 bases). V was pared by 5 bases and J by 1 base, with 22 bases between. From germline, CDR1 is SGHTA and CDR2 FQGTGA. This CDR3 has 18 amino acids. In nucleotides, the CDR3 is TGTGCCAGCAGCCTATTGGGGGTTCAGCGGGCCCGCACAGATACGCAGTATTTT. Amino acids: CASSLLGVQRARTDTQYF.

This clonotype was counted at least ten times. The chain joins TRBV7-9 to TRBJ2-1, with D perhaps TRBD2 (6 bases). The germline V gene encodes CDR1 SEHNR and CDR2 FQNEAQ (reference sequence). The ends were cut back, 1 base at V and 6 bases at J, with 10 bases in the middle. CDR3 length equals 14 residues. CDR3 bases: TGTGCCAGCAGCTTAGGGGGGACTTCCAATGAGCAGTTCTTC. Its protein product is CASSLGGTSNEQFF.

This clonotype was seen at least ten times. This sequence joins TRBV5-1 and TRBJ2-2; the D gene is possibly TRBD1 (5 bases). V shed 5 bases and J shed 6 bases, with 5 bases lying between them. The CDR3 runs 11 residues. The germline gives CDR1 SGHRS, CDR2 YFSETQ. The CDR3 sequence: CASRGAGELFF. The CDR3 region has the DNA TGCGCCAGCAGAGGGGCCGGGGAGCTGTTTTTT.

The rearrangement joins TRBV7-3 to TRBJ2-1, with 9 bases lining up with TRBD1. From germline, CDR1 is SGHTA and CDR2 FQGTGA. This CDR3 spans 14 amino acids. Trimming at V came to 2 bases and at J to 7 bases, leaving 3 bases not matched to a gene. CDR3: CASSLGQGLNEQFF. The CDR3 bases are TGTGCCAGCAGCTTAGGACAGGGGCTAAATGAGCAGTTCTTC.

This clonotype was observed a few times. This sequence joins TRBV30 and TRBJ1-1; D is uncertain. V gave up 5 bases and J gave up 0 bases, with 7 bases separating them. CDR3 length: 12 amino acids. The germline CDR1 and CDR2 sequences are GTSNPN and SVGIG (reference sequence). Here the CDR3 reads CAWLGLNTEAFF. The CDR3 DNA reads as TGTGCCTGGTTGGGGTTGAACACTGAAGCTTTCTTT.

This clonotype was picked up many times. The genes are TRBV7-3 and TRBJ2-3; possibly TRBD2 for D (6 bases). Germline V lookup: CDR1 SGHTA, CDR2 FQGTGA. Trimming removed 1 base at V and 4 bases at J, with 12 bases between. CDR3 length: 15 residues. CDR3: CASSLIGGKADTQYF. The CDR3 bases are TGTGCCAGCAGCTTAATCGGCGGGAAGGCAGATACGCAGTATTTT.

On this clonotype itself: A much larger clone is a single base away; this may be a read error. The chain employs TRBV12-3 or TRBV12-4 and TRBJ2-1; TRBD2 agrees at 7 bases. The CDR3 is made up of 11 amino acids. CDR3 DNA: TGTGCGTCATCGACTAGCCTAGAGCAGTTCTTC. Amino acid sequence: CASSTSLEQFF.

This clonotype has just a few counts. J is TRBJ2-3 and V is TRBV7-8; tentative D call: TRBD1 (5 bases). The CDR3 has 15 amino acids. CDR1 SGHVS and CDR2 FQNEAQ come from the germline V gene. V was pared by 6 bases and J by 2 bases, with 15 bases between. The chain's CDR3 is CASRPDTSTTDTQYF. The CDR3 bases are TGTGCCAGCAGGCCGGACACTTCTACCACAGATACGCAGTATTTT.

In this sample, this clonotype turned up many times. This chain links TRBV27 with TRBJ1-1, with D unclear. Per germline, CDR1 MNHEY and CDR2 SMNVEV (reference sequence). The CDR3 sequence is 13 residues long. V lost 0 bases, J lost 6 bases, and 8 bases lay in between. The CDR3: CASSLSGRAEAFF. CDR3 DNA sequence: TGTGCCAGCAGTTTATCCGGGAGGGCTGAAGCTTTCTTT.

The chain has TRBV27 and TRBJ2-2, with D possibly matching TRBD1 (5 bases). The V end lost 5 bases, the J end lost 4 bases, and 17 bases lay between the germline ends. This CDR3 contains 16 residues. Germline CDR1 and CDR2: MNHEY and SMNVEV (reference sequence). CDR3 amino acids: CASSPWGGIFTGELFF. In DNA, the CDR3 is TGTGCCAGCAGTCCGTGGGGCGGAATTTTCACCGGGGAGCTGTTTTTT.

This clonotype showed up just once. The rearrangement uses TRBV7-4 and TRBJ2-7, with TRBD1 matching over 10 bases. Gene TRBJ2-5 matches the end of the DNA better, so the J call may be wrong. From germline, CDR1 is SGHVT and CDR2 SQSDAQ. The CDR3 spans 15 residues. The CDR3 DNA follows: TGTGCCAGCAGCCTCGGGACAGGGGTCAGGGAGACCCAGTACTTC. It yields the protein CASSLGTGVRETQYF.

The table lists this clonotype with a count of one. V and J are TRBV6-6 and TRBJ2-7; 7 bases map to TRBD1. The end of the DNA aligns better with TRBJ2-1, so the J call may be wrong. This CDR3 contains 15 residues. Germline V gives CDR1 MNHNY, CDR2 SVGAGI (reference sequence). As DNA, the CDR3 is TGTGCCAGCAGCCTCTCACAGGGGTCGGTCAATGAGCAGTTCTTC. Its protein product is CASSLSQGSVNEQFF.

This clonotype has ten or more counts. The V call is TRBV9, the J call TRBJ2-7; D is possibly TRBD2 (5 bases). CDR3 length: 15 amino acids. The V gene's germline CDR1 is SGDLS and CDR2 YYNGEE. Trimming stripped 4 bases from V and 7 bases from J, with 21 bases between. The CDR3 region has the DNA TGTGCCAGCAGCCCTCCGGACCGGGGTGGTCGGGAGCAGTACTTC. It codes for CASSPPDRGGREQYF.

This clonotype is labeled medium-sized (0.01 to 0.1%). This chain uses TRBV10-3 with TRBJ1-1, with a weak D call TRBD1 (5 bases). This CDR3 has 13 residues. CDR1 is ENHRY and CDR2 is SYGVKD in the germline V gene. Trimming pared 9 bases from V and 1 base from J, leaving 12 bases between. The DNA of the CDR3 is TGTGCCATTGGGGACGGAAGGAACACTGAAGCTTTCTTT. Its protein product is CAIGDGRNTEAFF.

The chain links TRBV28 to TRBJ2-6; possibly TRBD1 for D (5 bases). The J call may be incorrect, as the DNA end agrees better with TRBJ2-1. The CDR3 spans 13 residues. In germline, CDR1 is MDHEN, CDR2 SYDVKM. The CDR3 reads CASSLVRRVEQFF. CDR3 bases: TGTGCCAGCAGTTTAGTTCGCAGGGTTGAGCAGTTCTTC.

As for this clonotype: At one end the junction does not follow the germline gene, possibly because of a read error. V is TRBV7-6 and J is TRBJ2-1; 7 bases are shared with TRBD1. The assigned J gene may be wrong: the sequence end matches TRBJ2-5 better. This CDR3 region has 16 residues. CDR1 is SGHVS, CDR2 FNYEAQ, per germline. The CDR3 is CTSSARTGHEQETQYF. CDR3 in DNA: TGTACCAGCAGCGCCCGGACAGGACACGAGCAAGAGACCCAGTACTTC.

The chain uses TRBV3-1 and TRBJ2-5; 11 nucleotides agree with TRBD2. Trimming took 5 bases from V and 11 from J; bases not matched to a gene: 7. CDR3 length equals 13 residues. The germline CDR1 and CDR2 sequences are LGHDT and YNNKEL (reference sequence). The CDR3 protein is CASSTSGSDEQYF. For the CDR3, the DNA is TGTGCCAGCAGCACTAGCGGGAGCGATGAGCAGTACTTC.

This clonotype was found a few times. This could be a read error, since a much larger clone is one nucleotide away. This chain links TRBV28 with TRBJ2-4, with TRBD1 matching over 9 bases. CDR1 MDHEN and CDR2 SYDVKM come from the germline V gene. This CDR3 is 15 amino acids long. CDR3 sequence reads: CASSPGQGGVQGYNF. CDR3 bases: TGTGCCAGCAGTCCGGGACAGGGTGGTGTTCAAGGCTACAACTTC. Full variable domain (remainder filled in from reference TRBV28 and TRBJ2-4): DVKVTQSSRYLVKRTGEKVFLECVQDMDHENMFWYRQDPGLGLRLIYFSYDVKMKEKGDIPEGYSVSREKKERFSLILESASTNQTSMYLCASSPGQGGVQGYNFGAGTRLSVL.

This clonotype showed up just once. The chain is built from TRBV24-1 and TRBJ1-5; no clear D. Looked up from germline, CDR1 is KGHDR and CDR2 is SFDVKD. The CDR3 spans 13 residues. Trimming stripped 7 bases from V and 4 bases from J, with 10 bases between. The CDR3 nucleotides read TGTGCCACCAGCAGACGCGGGAATCAGCCCCAGCATTTT. Translation: CATSRRGNQPQHF.